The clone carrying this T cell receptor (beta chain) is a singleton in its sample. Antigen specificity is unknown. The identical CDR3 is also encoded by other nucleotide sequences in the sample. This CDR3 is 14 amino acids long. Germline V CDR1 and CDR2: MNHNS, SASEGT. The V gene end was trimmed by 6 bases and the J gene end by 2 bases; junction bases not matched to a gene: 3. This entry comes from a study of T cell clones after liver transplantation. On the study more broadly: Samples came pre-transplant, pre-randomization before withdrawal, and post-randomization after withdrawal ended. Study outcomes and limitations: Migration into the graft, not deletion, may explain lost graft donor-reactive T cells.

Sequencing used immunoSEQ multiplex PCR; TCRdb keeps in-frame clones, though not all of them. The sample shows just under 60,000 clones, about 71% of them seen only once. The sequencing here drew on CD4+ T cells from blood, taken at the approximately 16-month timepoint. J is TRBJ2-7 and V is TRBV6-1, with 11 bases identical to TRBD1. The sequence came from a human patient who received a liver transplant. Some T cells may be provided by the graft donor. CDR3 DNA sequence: TGTGCCAGCAGGATGGGACAGGGGGCCTACGAGCAGTACGTC. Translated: CASRMGQGAYEQYV.